This entry is about one T cell receptor beta chain. This sample stems from a study of T cell responses to AZD1222 COVID-19 vaccine. The table came from immunoSEQ multiplex PCR; TCRdb's copy has only in-frame clones and leaves some out. Counted here are approximately 120,000 clones, 88% occurring once; the ten biggest clones make up 4% to 4.5%. The sample consisted of peripheral blood, taken on day 0 of AZD1222 vaccination. The receptor comes from an adult in good health.

CDR3 in amino acids: CASSYGTSGNNEQFF. CDR3 nucleotide sequence: TGTGCCAGCAGCTACGGGACTAGCGGGAACAATGAGCAGTTCTTC. The chain carries TRBV7-9 and TRBJ2-1; 13 bases align to TRBD2. Germline lookup yields CDR1 SEHNR and CDR2 FQNEAQ (reference sequence). Unmatched junction bases numbered 2, after V lost 4 bases and J lost 5 bases. The CDR3 is made up of 15 amino acids.